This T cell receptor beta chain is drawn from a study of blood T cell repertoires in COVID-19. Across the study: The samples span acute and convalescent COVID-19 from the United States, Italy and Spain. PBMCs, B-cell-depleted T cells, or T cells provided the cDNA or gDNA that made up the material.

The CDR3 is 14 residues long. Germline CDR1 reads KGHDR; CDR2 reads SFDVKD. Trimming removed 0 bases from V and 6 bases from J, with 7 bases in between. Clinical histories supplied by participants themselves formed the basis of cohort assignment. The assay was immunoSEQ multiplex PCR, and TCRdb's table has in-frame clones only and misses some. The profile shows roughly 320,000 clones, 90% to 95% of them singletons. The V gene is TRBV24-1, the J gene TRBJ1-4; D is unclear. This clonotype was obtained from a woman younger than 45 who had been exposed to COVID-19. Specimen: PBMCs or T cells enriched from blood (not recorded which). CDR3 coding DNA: TGTGCCACCAGTGATTTGGTATCAGATGAAAAACTGTTTTTT. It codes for CATSDLVSDEKLFF.